This T cell receptor (beta chain) was obtained from a study of blood T cell repertoires in COVID-19. Note on this clone: Other nucleotide sequences from this sample produce the same CDR3.

Germline lookup yields CDR1 LGHNA and CDR2 YSLEER. The CDR3 extends over 15 amino acids. V shed 2 bases, J shed 0 bases, and the junction held 3 bases outside the gene matches. Produced via immunoSEQ multiplex PCR; TCRdb's table is partial and in-frame only. The data show about 160,000 clones, approximately 84% seen once. The V gene is TRBV4-3, the J gene TRBJ2-7; 8 positions agree with TRBD2. The clonotype was recovered from a woman aged 45-65 years who had recovered from COVID-19. The material sequenced was PBMCs or T cells enriched from blood (not recorded which). CDR3 region: CASSQLAGNSYEQYF. CDR3 nucleotide sequence: TGCGCCAGCAGCCAACTAGCGGGCAACTCCTACGAGCAGTACTTC.